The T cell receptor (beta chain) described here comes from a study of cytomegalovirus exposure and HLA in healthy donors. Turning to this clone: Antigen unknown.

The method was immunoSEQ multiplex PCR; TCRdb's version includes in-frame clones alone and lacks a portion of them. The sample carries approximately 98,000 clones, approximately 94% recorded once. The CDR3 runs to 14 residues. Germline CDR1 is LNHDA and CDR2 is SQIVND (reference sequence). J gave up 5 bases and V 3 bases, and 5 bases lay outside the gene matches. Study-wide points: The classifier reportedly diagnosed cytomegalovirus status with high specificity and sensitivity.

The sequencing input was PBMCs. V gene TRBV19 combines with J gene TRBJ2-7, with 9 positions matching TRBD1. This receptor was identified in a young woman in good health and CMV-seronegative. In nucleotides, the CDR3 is TGTGCCAGTAGTATTGGGACAGGGCAGAACGAGCAGTACTTC. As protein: CASSIGTGQNEQYF. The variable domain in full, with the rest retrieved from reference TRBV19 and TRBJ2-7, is DGGITQSPKYLFRKEGQNVTLSCEQNLNHDAMYWYRQDPGQGLRLIYYSQIVNDFQKGDIAEGYSVSREKKESFPLTVTSAQKNPTAFYLCASSIGTGQNEQYFGPGTRLTVT.